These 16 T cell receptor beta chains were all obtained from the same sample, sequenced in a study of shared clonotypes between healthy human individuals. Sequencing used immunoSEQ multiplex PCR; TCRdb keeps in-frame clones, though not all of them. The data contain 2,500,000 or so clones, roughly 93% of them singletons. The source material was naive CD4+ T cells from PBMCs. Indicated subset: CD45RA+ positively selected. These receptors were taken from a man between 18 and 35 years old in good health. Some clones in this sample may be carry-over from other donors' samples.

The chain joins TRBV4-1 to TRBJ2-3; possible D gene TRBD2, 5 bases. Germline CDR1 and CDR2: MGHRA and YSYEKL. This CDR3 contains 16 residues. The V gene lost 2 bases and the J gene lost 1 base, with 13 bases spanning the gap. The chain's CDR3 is CASSQYRTGRTDTQYF. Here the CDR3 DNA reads TGCGCCAGCAGCCAATACCGGACTGGGCGCACAGATACGCAGTATTTT.

The CDR3 here is CASCAGVTTGELFF. The CDR3 DNA is TGTGCCAGCTGCGCGGGAGTCACCACCGGGGAGCTGTTTTTT. The chain couples TRBV6-1 to TRBJ2-2; 7 bases line up with TRBD2. Per germline, CDR1 MNHNS and CDR2 SASEGT. This CDR3 spans 14 amino acids. The V and J ends lost 8 bases and 4 bases, in that order; junction bases with no gene match: 7.

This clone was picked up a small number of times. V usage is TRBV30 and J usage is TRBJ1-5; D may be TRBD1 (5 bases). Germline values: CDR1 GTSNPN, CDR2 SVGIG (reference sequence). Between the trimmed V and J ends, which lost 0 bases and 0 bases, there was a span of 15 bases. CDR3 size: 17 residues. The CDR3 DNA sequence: TGTGCCTGGAGTGTGGGAGGCAGGGCTTATAGCAATCAGCCCCAGCATTTT. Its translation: CAWSVGGRAYSNQPQHF.

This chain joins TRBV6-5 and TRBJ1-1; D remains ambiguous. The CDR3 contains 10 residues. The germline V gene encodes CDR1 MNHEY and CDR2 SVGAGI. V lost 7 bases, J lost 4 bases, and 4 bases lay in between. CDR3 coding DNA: TGTGCCAGCATAGGCACTGAAGCTTTCTTT. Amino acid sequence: CASIGTEAFF.

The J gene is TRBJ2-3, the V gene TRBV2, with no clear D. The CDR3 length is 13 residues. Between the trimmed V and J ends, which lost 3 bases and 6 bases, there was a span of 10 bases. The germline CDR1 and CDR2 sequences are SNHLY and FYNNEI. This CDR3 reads CASSEGRWDTQYF. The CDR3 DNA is TGTGCCAGCAGTGAGGGCAGATGGGATACGCAGTATTTT.

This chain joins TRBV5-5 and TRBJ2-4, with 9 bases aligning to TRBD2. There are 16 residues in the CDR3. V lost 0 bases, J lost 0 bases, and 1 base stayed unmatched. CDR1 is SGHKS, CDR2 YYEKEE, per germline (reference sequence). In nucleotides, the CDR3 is TGTGCCAGCAGCTTGGGACTAGCGGTAGCCAAAAACATTCAGTACTTC. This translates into CASSLGLAVAKNIQYF.

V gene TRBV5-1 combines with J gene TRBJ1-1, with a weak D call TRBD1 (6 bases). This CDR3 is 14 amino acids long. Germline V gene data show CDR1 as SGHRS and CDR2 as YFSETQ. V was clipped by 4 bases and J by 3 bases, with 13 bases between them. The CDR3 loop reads CASSPLWGHTEAFF. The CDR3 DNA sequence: TGCGCCAGCAGCCCCCTATGGGGGCACACTGAAGCTTTCTTT.

The CDR3 is CASSPLATQGWKYEQYF. The CDR3 DNA reads as TGTGCCAGCAGCCCCCTGGCCACCCAAGGCTGGAAATACGAGCAGTACTTC. The chain joins TRBV11-3 to TRBJ2-7; D is undetermined. CDR1 is SGHNT and CDR2 is YENEEA in the germline V gene. The CDR3 runs to 17 residues. Trimming took off 5 bases at V and 4 bases at J, with 24 bases between the two ends.

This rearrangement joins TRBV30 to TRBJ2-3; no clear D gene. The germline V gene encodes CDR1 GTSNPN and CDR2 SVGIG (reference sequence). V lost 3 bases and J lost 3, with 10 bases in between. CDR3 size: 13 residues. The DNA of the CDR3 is TGTGCCTGGAGCCGAGAGTTGACAGATACGCAGTATTTT. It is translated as CAWSRELTDTQYF.

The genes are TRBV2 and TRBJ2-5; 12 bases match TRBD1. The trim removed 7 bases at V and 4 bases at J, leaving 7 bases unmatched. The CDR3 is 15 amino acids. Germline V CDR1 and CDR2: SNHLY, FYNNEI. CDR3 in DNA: TGTGCCAGCACCAGAGGGACAGGGGGCGTAGAGACCCAGTACTTC. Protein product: CASTRGTGGVETQYF. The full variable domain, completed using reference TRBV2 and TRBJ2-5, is EPEVTQTPSHQVTQMGQEVILRCVPISNHLYFYWYRQILGQKVEFLVSFYNNEISEKSEIFDDQFSVERPDGSNFTLKIRSTKLEDSAMYFCASTRGTGGVETQYFGPGTRLLVL.

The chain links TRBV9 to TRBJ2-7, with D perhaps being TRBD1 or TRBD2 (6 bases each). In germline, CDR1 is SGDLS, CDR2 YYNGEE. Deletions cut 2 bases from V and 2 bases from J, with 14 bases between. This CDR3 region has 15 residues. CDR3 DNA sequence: TGTGCCAGCAGCGTCGATGGGGGCGGGGCCTACGAGCAGTACTTC. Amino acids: CASSVDGGGAYEQYF.

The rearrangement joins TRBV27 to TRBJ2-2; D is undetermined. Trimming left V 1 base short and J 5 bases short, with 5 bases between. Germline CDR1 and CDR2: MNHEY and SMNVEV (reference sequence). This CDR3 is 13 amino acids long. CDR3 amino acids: CASSLYRTGELFF. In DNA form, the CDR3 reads TGTGCCAGCAGTTTATACCGGACCGGGGAGCTGTTTTTT.

The CDR3 bases are TGTGCCAGCAGCACCGGGACAGGCATCAATCAGCCCCAGCATTTT. This sequence encodes CASSTGTGINQPQHF. The rearrangement links TRBV28 to TRBJ1-5; 8 bases match TRBD1. Looked up from germline, CDR1 is MDHEN and CDR2 is SYDVKM. CDR3 size: 15 residues. The ends lost 6 bases at V and 3 bases at J; junction bases unmatched: 7.

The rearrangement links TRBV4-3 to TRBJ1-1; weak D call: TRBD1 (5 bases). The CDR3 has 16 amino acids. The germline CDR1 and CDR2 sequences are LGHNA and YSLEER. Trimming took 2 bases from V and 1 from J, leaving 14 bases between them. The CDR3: CASSQPRGGENTEAFF. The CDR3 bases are TGCGCCAGCAGCCAACCCCGCGGGGGGGAGAACACTGAAGCTTTCTTT.

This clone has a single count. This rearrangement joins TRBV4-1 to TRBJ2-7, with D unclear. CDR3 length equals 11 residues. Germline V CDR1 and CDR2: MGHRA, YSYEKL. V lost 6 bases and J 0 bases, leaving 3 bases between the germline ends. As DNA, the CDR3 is TGCGCCAGCAGGAACTCCTACGAGCAGTACTTC. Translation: CASRNSYEQYF.

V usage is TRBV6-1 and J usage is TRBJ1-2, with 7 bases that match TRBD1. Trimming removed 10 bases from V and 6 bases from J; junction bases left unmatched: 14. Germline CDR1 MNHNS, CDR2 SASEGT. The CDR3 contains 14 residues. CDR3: CANHQGGRVHGYTF. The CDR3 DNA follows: TGTGCCAACCACCAGGGGGGGCGAGTCCATGGCTACACCTTC.